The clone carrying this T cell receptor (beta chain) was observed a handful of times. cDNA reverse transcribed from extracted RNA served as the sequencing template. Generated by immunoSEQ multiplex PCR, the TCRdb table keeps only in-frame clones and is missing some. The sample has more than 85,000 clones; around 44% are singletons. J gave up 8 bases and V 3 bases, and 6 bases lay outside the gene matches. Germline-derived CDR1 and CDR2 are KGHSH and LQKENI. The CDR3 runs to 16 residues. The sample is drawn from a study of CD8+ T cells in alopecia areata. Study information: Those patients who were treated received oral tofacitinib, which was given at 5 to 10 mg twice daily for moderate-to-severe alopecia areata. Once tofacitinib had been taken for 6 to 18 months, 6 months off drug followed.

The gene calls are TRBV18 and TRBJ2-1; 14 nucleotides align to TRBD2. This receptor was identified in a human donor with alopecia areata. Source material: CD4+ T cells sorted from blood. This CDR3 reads CASSPGTSGSRDEQFF. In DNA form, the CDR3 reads TGTGCCAGCTCACCTGGGACTAGCGGGAGTCGGGATGAGCAGTTCTTC.